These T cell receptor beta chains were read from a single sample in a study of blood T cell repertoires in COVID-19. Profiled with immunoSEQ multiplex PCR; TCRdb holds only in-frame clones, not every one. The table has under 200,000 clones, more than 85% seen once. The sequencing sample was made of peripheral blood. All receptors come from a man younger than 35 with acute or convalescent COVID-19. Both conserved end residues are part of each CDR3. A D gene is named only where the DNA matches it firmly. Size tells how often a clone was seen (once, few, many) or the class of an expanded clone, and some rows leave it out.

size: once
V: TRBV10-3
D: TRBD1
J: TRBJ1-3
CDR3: CAISDGDRGLGGNTIYF
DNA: TGTGCCATCAGTGACGGGGACAGGGGGCTAGGAGGAAACACCATATATTTT

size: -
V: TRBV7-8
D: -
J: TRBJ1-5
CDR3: CASSLTGSYSNQPQHF
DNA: TGTGCCAGCAGCCTAACAGGATCCTATAGCAATCAGCCCCAGCATTTT

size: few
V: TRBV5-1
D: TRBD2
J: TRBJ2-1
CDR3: CASSADGLAGAEQFF
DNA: TGCGCCAGCAGCGCGGACGGGCTAGCGGGCGCTGAGCAGTTCTTC

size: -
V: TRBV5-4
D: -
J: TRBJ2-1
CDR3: CASTIIGDNEQFF
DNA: TGTGCCAGCACCATAATAGGGGACAATGAGCAGTTCTTC

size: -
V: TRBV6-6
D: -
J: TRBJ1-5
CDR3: CASRQGNQPQHF
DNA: TGTGCCAGCAGACAGGGTAATCAGCCCCAGCATTTT

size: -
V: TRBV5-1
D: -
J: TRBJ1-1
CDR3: CASSLEQGNMNTEAFF
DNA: TGCGCCAGCAGCTTGGAGCAGGGGAATATGAACACTGAAGCTTTCTTT

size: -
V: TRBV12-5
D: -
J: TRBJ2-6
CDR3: CASGLVLGRSGANVLTF
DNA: TGTGCTAGTGGTTTGGTACTAGGGCGATCTGGGGCCAACGTCCTGACTTTC

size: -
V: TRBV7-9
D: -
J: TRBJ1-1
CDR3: CASSPTENTEAFF
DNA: TGTGCCAGCAGCCCTACAGAGAACACTGAAGCTTTCTTT

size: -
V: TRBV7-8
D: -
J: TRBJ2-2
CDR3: CASSLVGGANTGELFF
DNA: TGTGCCAGCAGCTTAGTAGGAGGGGCTAACACCGGGGAGCTGTTTTTT

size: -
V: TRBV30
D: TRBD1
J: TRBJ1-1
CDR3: CAWSGQGALMNTEAFF
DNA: TGTGCCTGGAGCGGGCAGGGGGCGCTTATGAACACTGAAGCTTTCTTT

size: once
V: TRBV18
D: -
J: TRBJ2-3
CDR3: CASSPEAATDTQYF
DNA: TGTGCCAGCTCACCTGAGGCAGCCACAGATACGCAGTATTTT

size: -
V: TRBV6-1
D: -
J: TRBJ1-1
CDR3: CASSEALRRNTEAFF
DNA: TGTGCCAGCAGTGAAGCGCTGAGGAGGAACACTGAAGCTTTCTTT

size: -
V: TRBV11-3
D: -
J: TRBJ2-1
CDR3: CASSLGDSSYNEQFF
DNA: TGTGCCAGCAGCTTGGGCGACAGCTCCTACAATGAGCAGTTCTTC

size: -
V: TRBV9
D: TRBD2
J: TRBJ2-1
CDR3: CASSASGGAGNEQFF
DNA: TGTGCCAGCAGCGCTAGCGGGGGGGCGGGGAATGAGCAGTTCTTC

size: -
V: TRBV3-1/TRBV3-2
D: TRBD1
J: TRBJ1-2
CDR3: CASSQFLLRQGGYTF
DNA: TGTGCCAGCAGCCAATTCCTCTTAAGACAGGGGGGCTACACCTTC

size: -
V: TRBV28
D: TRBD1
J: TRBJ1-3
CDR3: CASSLLDRARGNTIYF
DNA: TGTGCCAGCAGTTTATTGGACAGGGCGAGGGGAAACACCATATATTTT

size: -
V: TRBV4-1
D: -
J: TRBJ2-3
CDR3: CASSQQPTGPGGDTQYF
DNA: TGCGCCAGCAGCCAGCAGCCTACAGGCCCCGGTGGAGATACGCAGTATTTT

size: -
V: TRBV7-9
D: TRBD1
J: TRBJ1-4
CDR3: CASSWGQVEKLFF
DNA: TGTGCCAGCAGCTGGGGACAGGTGGAAAAACTGTTTTTT

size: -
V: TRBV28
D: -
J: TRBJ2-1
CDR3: CASSLRGNRYNEQFF
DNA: TGTGCCAGCAGTTTGAGGGGGAATCGCTACAATGAGCAGTTCTTC

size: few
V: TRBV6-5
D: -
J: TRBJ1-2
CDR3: CASTYQGLTNYGYTF
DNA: TGTGCCAGCACCTATCAGGGACTCACCAACTATGGCTACACCTTC

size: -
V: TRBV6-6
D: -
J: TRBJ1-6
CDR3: CASSYELRGSPLHF
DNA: TGTGCCAGCAGTTACGAGCTTAGGGGTTCACCCCTCCACTTT

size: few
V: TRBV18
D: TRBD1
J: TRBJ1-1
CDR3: CASSPTGVGGEAFF
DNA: TGTGCCAGCTCACCAACAGGGGTCGGAGGTGAAGCTTTCTTT

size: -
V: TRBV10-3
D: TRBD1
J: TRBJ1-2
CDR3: CAISGQGENYGYTF
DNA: TGTGCCATCAGTGGACAGGGGGAGAACTATGGCTACACCTTC

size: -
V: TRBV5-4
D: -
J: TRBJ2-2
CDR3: CASTRSGSNTGELFF
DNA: TGTGCCAGCACCCGCTCAGGTTCGAACACCGGGGAGCTGTTTTTT

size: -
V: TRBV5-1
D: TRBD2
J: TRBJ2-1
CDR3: CASSLSGGSYNEQFF
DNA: TGCGCCAGCAGCTTGTCGGGGGGGTCCTACAATGAGCAGTTCTTC

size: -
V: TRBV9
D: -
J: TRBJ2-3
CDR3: CASSVAGQRLGTDTQYF
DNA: TGTGCCAGCAGCGTAGCTGGCCAGCGACTGGGCACAGATACGCAGTATTTT

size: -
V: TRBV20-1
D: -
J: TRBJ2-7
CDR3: CSASSGGGRLYEQYF
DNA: TGCAGTGCTAGTTCCGGAGGGGGCCGTCTTTACGAGCAGTACTTC

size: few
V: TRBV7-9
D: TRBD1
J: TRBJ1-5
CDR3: CASSFGQGDPYSNQPQHF
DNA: TGTGCCAGCAGCTTTGGACAGGGGGACCCTTATAGCAATCAGCCCCAGCATTTT

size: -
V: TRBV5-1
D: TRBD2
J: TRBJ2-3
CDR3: CARSLGPGGADTQYF
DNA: TGCGCCCGCAGCTTGGGCCCGGGGGGGGCAGATACGCAGTATTTT

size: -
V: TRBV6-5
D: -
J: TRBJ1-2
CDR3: CASGRTVANYGYTF
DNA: TGTGCCAGCGGAAGGACAGTCGCTAACTATGGCTACACCTTC

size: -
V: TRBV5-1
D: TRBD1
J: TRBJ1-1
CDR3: CASSLGDREVTEAFF
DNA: TGCGCCAGCAGCTTGGGAGACAGGGAGGTCACTGAAGCTTTCTTT

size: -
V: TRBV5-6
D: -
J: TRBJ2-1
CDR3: CASSWGLLLNEQFF
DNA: TGTGCCAGCAGTTGGGGACTCTTACTAAATGAGCAGTTCTTC

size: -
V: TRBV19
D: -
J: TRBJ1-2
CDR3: CASSYLQQVRGVNHGYTF
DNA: TGTGCCAGTAGTTATTTGCAACAGGTGAGAGGAGTAAATCATGGCTACACCTTC

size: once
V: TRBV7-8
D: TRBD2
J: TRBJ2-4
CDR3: CASSFDLTSGGSKNIQYF
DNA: TGTGCCAGCAGCTTTGACTTGACTAGCGGGGGATCCAAAAACATTCAGTACTTC

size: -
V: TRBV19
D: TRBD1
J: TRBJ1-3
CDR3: CASSPQGAGNTIYF
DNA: TGTGCCAGTAGTCCACAGGGGGCTGGAAACACCATATATTTT

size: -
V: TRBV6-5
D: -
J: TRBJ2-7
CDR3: CASSTGQTYEQYF
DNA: TGTGCCAGCTCAACAGGACAAACCTACGAGCAGTACTTC

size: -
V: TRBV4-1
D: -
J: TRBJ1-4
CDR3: CASSQDPGGEEKLFF
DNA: TGCGCCAGCAGCCAAGATCCAGGAGGAGAGGAAAAACTGTTTTTT

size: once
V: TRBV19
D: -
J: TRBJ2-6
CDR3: CASSKQPSGANVLTF
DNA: TGTGCCAGTAGCAAACAGCCTTCTGGGGCCAACGTCCTGACTTTC